The present entry profiles one T cell receptor beta chain with its context. The 5'RACE method, run with constant-segment primers, produced TCR alpha and TCR beta cDNA libraries (carrying sample barcodes and UMIs). TCRdb processed the 5' RACE reads anew with MiXCR; each CDR3 protein has one entry. There are under 250,000 distinct CDR3 sequences in the sample; around 30% occur only once, and more than 9.5% lies in the top ten. The record originates from a study of T-cell memory formation after mild COVID-19. CDR1 and CDR2 (germline): MNHEY, SMNVEV (reference sequence). The CDR3 runs to 17 residues. The V and J ends lost 6 bases and 4 bases, in that order; junction bases with no gene match: 10.

The rearrangement uses TRBV27 and TRBJ2-5; 14 nucleotides agree with TRBD2. The sample taken for sequencing was PBMCs or a T cell subset sorted from them (not recorded which). The receptor's source is an adult woman who had mild COVID-19 (a few samples of this study predate the infection). Cell type and time point are not known. CDR3 amino acids: CASSHGGLAGGGETQYF. The CDR3 DNA reads TGTGCCAGCAGCCACGGTGGACTAGCGGGAGGTGGAGAGACCCAGTACTTC.